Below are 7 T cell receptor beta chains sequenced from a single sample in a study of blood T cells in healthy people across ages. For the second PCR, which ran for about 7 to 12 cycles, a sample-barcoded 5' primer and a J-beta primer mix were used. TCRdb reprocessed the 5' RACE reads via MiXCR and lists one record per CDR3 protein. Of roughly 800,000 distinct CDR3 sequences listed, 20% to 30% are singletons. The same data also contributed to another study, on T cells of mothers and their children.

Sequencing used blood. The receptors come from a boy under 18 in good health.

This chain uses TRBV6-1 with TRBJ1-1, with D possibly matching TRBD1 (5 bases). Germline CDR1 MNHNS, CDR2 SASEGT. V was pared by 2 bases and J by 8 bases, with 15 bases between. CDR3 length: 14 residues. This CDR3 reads CASSETGARREAFF. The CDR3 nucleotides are TGTGCCAGCAGTGAAACCGGGGCGAGACGGGAAGCTTTCTTT.

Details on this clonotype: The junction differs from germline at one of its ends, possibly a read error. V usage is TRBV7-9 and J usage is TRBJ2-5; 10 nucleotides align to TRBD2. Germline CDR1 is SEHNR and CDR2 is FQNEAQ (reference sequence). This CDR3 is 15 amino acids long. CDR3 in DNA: TGTGCCAGCAGCTTAGTCCTAGCGGGGGAAGAGACCCGGTACTTC. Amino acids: CASSLVLAGEETRYF.

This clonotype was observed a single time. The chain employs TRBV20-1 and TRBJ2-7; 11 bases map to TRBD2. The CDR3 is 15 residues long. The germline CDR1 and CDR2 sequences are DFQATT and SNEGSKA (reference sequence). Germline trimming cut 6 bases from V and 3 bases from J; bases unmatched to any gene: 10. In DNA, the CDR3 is TGCAGTGCGGACGACCCGGGACTAGCGGTCTACGAGCAGTACTTC. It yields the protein CSADDPGLAVYEQYF.

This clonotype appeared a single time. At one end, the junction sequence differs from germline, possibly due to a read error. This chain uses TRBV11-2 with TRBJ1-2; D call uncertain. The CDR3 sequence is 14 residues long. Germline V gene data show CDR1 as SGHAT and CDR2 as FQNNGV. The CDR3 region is CASSPTQGSNGHTF. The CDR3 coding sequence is TGTGCCAGCAGCCCGACGCAAGGGTCCAATGGCCACACCTTC.

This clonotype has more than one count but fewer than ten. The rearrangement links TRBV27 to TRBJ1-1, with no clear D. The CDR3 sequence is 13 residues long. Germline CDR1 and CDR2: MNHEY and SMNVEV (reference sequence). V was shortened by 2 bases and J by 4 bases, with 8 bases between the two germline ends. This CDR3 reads CASSLAPATEAFF. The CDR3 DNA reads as TGTGCCAGCAGTTTAGCCCCTGCCACTGAAGCTTTCTTT.

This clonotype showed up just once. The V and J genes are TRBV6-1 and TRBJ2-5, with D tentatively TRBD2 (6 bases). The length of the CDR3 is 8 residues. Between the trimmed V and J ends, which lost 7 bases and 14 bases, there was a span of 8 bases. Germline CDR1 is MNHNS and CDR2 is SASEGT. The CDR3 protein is CASTGTYF. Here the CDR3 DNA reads TGTGCCAGCACTGGGACTTACTTC.

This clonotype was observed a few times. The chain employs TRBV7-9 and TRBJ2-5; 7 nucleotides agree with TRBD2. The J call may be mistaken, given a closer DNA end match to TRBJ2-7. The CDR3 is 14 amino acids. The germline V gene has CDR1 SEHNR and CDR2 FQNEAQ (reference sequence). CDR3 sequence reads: CASSPGLLTYEQYF. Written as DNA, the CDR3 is TGTGCCAGCAGCCCGGGACTACTAACCTACGAGCAGTACTTC.